Shown below are 24 T cell receptor beta chains from a single sample sequenced in a study of blood T cell repertoires in COVID-19. The method was immunoSEQ multiplex PCR; TCRdb's version includes in-frame clones alone and lacks a portion of them. Found here are some 24,000 clones, about 76% of them singletons; the top ten hold approximately 7%. Sequenced input: peripheral blood. The receptors shown here come from a man aged 70-80 years with acute or convalescent COVID-19.

The gene calls are TRBV9 and TRBJ2-3; 7 nucleotides align to TRBD2. Germline V gene lookup returns CDR1 SGDLS and CDR2 YYNGEE. V dropped 3 bases and J dropped 5; count of bases not matched to a gene: 9. CDR3 length equals 15 residues. This CDR3 is CASSATRGFGDTQYF. The CDR3 nucleotides are TGTGCCAGCAGCGCGACGCGGGGGTTCGGAGATACGCAGTATTTT.

The chain links TRBV3-1 (or the pseudogene TRBV3-2) to TRBJ2-7; 8 bases line up with TRBD1. The ends lost 1 base at V and 2 bases at J; junction bases unmatched: 4. This CDR3 has 15 amino acids. CDR1 and CDR2 (germline): LGHDT, YNNKEL (reference sequence). For the CDR3, the DNA is TGTGCCAGCAGCCAAGGGTTCAGGGGGCCCTACGAGCAGTACTTC. Residues: CASSQGFRGPYEQYF.

The genes are TRBV11-3 and TRBJ1-1, with 9 bases matching TRBD1. The germline CDR1 and CDR2 sequences are SGHNT and YENEEA. J gave up 4 bases and V 5 bases, and 5 bases lay outside the gene matches. The CDR3 is 14 amino acids. CDR3 in DNA: TGTGCCAGCAGCATGGGACAGGGCGGCACTGAAGCTTTCTTT. Translation: CASSMGQGGTEAFF.

The J gene is TRBJ1-1, the V gene TRBV5-1, with 11 bases fitting TRBD1. This CDR3 is 15 amino acids long. The V gene's germline CDR1 is SGHRS and CDR2 YFSETQ. The V gene end was trimmed by 4 bases and the J gene end by 5 bases; junction bases not matched to a gene: 7. CDR3 DNA: TGCGCCAGCAGCAGGTGGACAGGGGGCAGGACTGAAGCTTTCTTT. Residues: CASSRWTGGRTEAFF.

The V call is TRBV24-1, the J call TRBJ2-1; 10 bases are a match to TRBD1. Germline CDR1 is KGHDR and CDR2 is SFDVKD. The CDR3 loop spans 12 amino acids. The J segment lost 7 bases and the V segment lost 9 bases, leaving 2 bases of the junction unmatched. The CDR3 sequence is CATGQGENEQFF. CDR3 bases: TGTGCCACCGGACAGGGGGAGAATGAGCAGTTCTTC.

In the case of this clone: One end of the junction does not line up with germline, which may come from a read error. The V gene is TRBV5-5, the J gene TRBJ1-1; D unresolved. Germline V lookup: CDR1 SGHKS, CDR2 YYEKEE (reference sequence). The CDR3 spans 15 residues. The CDR3 DNA sequence: TGTGCCAGCACCTTGAATATAGCGAGAGACACTGAAGCTTTCTTT. Residues: CASTLNIARDTEAFF.

CDR3: CASSLGTGDLYNEQFF. CDR3 nucleotides: TGTGCCAGCAGCTTAGGGACAGGGGATCTTTACAATGAGCAGTTCTTC. V and J are TRBV7-6 and TRBJ2-1; 9 nucleotides line up with TRBD1. There are 16 residues in the CDR3. The J segment lost 4 bases and the V segment lost 1 base, leaving 5 bases of the junction unmatched. Germline V gene data show CDR1 as SGHVS and CDR2 as FNYEAQ.

The chain employs TRBV19 and TRBJ1-1; D gene uncertain. The CDR3 covers 13 residues. Trimming cost V 5 bases and J 4 bases, with 11 bases left between them. CDR1 is LNHDA and CDR2 is SQIVND in the germline V gene (reference sequence). CDR3 coding DNA: TGTGCCAGTAGTGGCCGGGGATTCACTGAAGCTTTCTTT. It specifies CASSGRGFTEAFF.

In this sample, this clone turned up once. This chain uses TRBV7-8 with TRBJ2-1; no clear D gene. CDR3 length equals 11 residues. With 5 bases removed from V and 10 bases from J, the gap between germline ends came to 9 bases. Germline V gene sequence: CDR1 SGHVS, CDR2 FQNEAQ. DNA for the CDR3: TGTGCCAGCAGCCCACAAGTCGAGCAGTTCTTC. Protein product: CASSPQVEQFF.

The rearrangement links TRBV5-5 to TRBJ2-1, with 9 bases matching TRBD1. V shed 0 bases, J shed 3 bases, and the junction held 4 bases outside the gene matches. This CDR3 contains 16 residues. Germline assignment: CDR1 SGHKS and CDR2 YYEKEE (reference sequence). The CDR3 protein is CASSLDRTGDYNEQFF. CDR3 sequence (DNA): TGTGCCAGCAGCTTGGACAGGACAGGGGACTACAATGAGCAGTTCTTC.

The chain recombines TRBV5-6 with TRBJ1-1; 7 bases line up with TRBD1. This CDR3 contains 13 residues. J gave up 8 bases and V 1 base, and 5 bases lay outside the gene matches. The germline gives CDR1 SGHDT, CDR2 YYEEEE. The CDR3 loop is CASSLIGTAEAFF. CDR3 sequence (DNA): TGTGCCAGCAGCTTGATAGGGACAGCAGAAGCTTTCTTT.

This clone occurred a few times. The chain combines TRBV3-1 (or the pseudogene TRBV3-2) with TRBJ1-5, with 7 nucleotides matching TRBD1. The CDR3 is made up of 15 amino acids. J lost 6 bases, V lost 1 base, and 6 bases had no gene match. Germline-derived CDR1 and CDR2 are LGHDT and YNNKEL (reference sequence). Here the CDR3 reads CASSQVPQGGQPQHF. Here the CDR3 DNA reads TGTGCCAGCAGCCAAGTCCCGCAGGGGGGTCAGCCCCAGCATTTT.

The chain has TRBV18 and TRBJ1-5; weak D call: TRBD1 (6 bases). The CDR3 runs 16 residues. Germline values: CDR1 KGHSH, CDR2 LQKENI. V lost 3 bases and J lost 6, with 18 bases in between. The CDR3 DNA reads as TGTGCCAGCTCACCTACGGGGGGCGGGATGGGTCAGCCCCAGCATTTT. It specifies CASSPTGGGMGQPQHF.

This clone has only a few counts. The CDR3 loop is CASSSGGESSYEQYF. CDR3 in DNA: TGTGCCAGCAGCTCGGGGGGGGAAAGCTCCTACGAGCAGTACTTC. The gene calls are TRBV5-4 and TRBJ2-7, with 8 bases matching TRBD2. The CDR3 is made up of 15 amino acids. V dropped 3 bases and J dropped 0; count of bases not matched to a gene: 5. CDR1 is SGHNT and CDR2 is YYREEE in the germline V gene (reference sequence).

This chain joins TRBV29-1 and TRBJ2-5; TRBD2 aligns across 7 bases. Trimming cost V 7 bases and J 7 bases; bases outside gene matches: 9. The CDR3 is made up of 12 amino acids. Germline CDR1 reads SQVTM; CDR2 reads ANQGSEA. CDR3 nucleotides: TGCAGCGCCGGGGGGTCAGCAGGGACCCAGTACTTC. Its protein product is CSAGGSAGTQYF.

This chain uses TRBV9 with TRBJ1-4, with 8 positions matching TRBD1. The CDR3 contains 16 residues. Trimming cost V 2 bases and J 4 bases; bases outside gene matches: 7. Germline V gene data show CDR1 as SGDLS and CDR2 as YYNGEE. This chain's CDR3 is CASSVSLTGGNEKLFF. In DNA, the CDR3 is TGTGCCAGCAGCGTGTCCTTAACAGGGGGTAATGAAAAACTGTTTTTT. Filled out from reference TRBV9 and TRBJ1-4, the complete variable domain reads DSGVTQTPKHLITATGQRVTLRCSPRSGDLSVYWYQQSLDQGLQFLIQYYNGEERAKGNILERFSAQQFPDLHSELNLSSLELGDSALYFCASSVSLTGGNEKLFFGSGTQLSVL.

The chain carries TRBV30 and TRBJ1-6, with D possibly TRBD1 on 5 matching bases. The V end was cut by 5 bases, the J end by 8 bases, with 13 bases between. CDR1 and CDR2 (germline): GTSNPN, SVGIG (reference sequence). The CDR3 length is 13 residues. The CDR3, as DNA: TGTGCCTGGGGGGCGCTGAGGGATTCACCCCTCCACTTT. It translates to CAWGALRDSPLHF.

Only one count was recorded for this clone. The chain links TRBV6-6 to TRBJ1-3; 7 nucleotides align to TRBD1. The CDR3 covers 16 residues. Germline V CDR1 and CDR2: MNHNY, SVGAGI (reference sequence). V lost 1 base to trimming and J lost 0 bases; unmatched junction nucleotides: 3. DNA for the CDR3: TGTGCCAGCAGTTACTGGGGACAGTCCTCTGGAAACACCATATATTTT. It is translated as CASSYWGQSSGNTIYF.

This clone was seen only once. The chain has TRBV6-5 and TRBJ1-6, with D possibly TRBD1 on 5 matching bases. Germline CDR1 MNHEY, CDR2 SVGAGI. This CDR3 is 14 amino acids long. Deletions cut 4 bases from V and 10 bases from J, with 14 bases between. The CDR3 bases are TGTGCCAGCAGTTCCGACAGAGTAGGATCACCCCTCCACTTT. It encodes CASSSDRVGSPLHF.

The chain carries TRBV7-3 and TRBJ2-3, with D hard to call. V gave up 3 bases and J gave up 4 bases, with 8 bases separating them. Per germline, CDR1 SGHTA and CDR2 FQGTGA. The CDR3 totals 13 residues. CDR3 in DNA: TGTGCCAGCAGCTTTAACCCGGCAGATACGCAGTATTTT. This translates into CASSFNPADTQYF.

This chain connects TRBV7-9 to TRBJ1-2; TRBD1 matches at 7 bases. The CDR3 loop spans 17 amino acids. Germline trimming cut 4 bases from V and 7 bases from J; bases unmatched to any gene: 18. Germline V CDR1 and CDR2: SEHNR, FQNEAQ (reference sequence). The CDR3 DNA follows: TGTGCCAGCAGCTGGGGCCGAGACAGGGAGACTGGACGTGGCTACACCTTC. This encodes CASSWGRDRETGRGYTF. Combining the CDR3 with reference TRBV7-9 and TRBJ1-2 gives the whole variable domain DTGVSQNPRHKITKRGQNVTFRCDPISEHNRLYWYRQTLGQGPEFLTYFQNEAQLEKSRLLSDRFSAERPKGSFSTLEIQRTEQGDSAMYLCASSWGRDRETGRGYTFGSGTRLTVV.

The genes are TRBV7-8 and TRBJ2-5, with unresolved D. V shed 5 bases and J shed 1 base, with 5 bases lying between them. The germline CDR1 and CDR2 sequences are SGHVS and FQNEAQ. The CDR3 length is 12 residues. CDR3 in DNA: TGTGCCAGCAGCCCGTTCCAAGAGACCCAGTACTTC. This translates into CASSPFQETQYF.

The chain uses TRBV6-5 and TRBJ1-2, with a tentative D call TRBD1 (5 bases). Germline CDR1 and CDR2: MNHEY and SVGAGI. V lost 6 bases and J 1 base, leaving 6 bases between the germline ends. The CDR3 loop spans 12 amino acids. This CDR3 is CASSQGNYGYTF. The CDR3 nucleotides read TGTGCCAGCAGCCAGGGTAACTATGGCTACACCTTC.

DNA of the CDR3: TGTGCCAGCTCGACAGGGGTAGTGGACTATGGCTACACCTTC. Amino acids: CASSTGVVDYGYTF. V gene TRBV27 combines with J gene TRBJ1-2, with 8 positions matching TRBD1. Germline V gene data show CDR1 as MNHEY and CDR2 as SMNVEV (reference sequence). The CDR3 loop spans 14 amino acids. V lost 8 bases and J lost 3; bases outside the gene matches: 8.